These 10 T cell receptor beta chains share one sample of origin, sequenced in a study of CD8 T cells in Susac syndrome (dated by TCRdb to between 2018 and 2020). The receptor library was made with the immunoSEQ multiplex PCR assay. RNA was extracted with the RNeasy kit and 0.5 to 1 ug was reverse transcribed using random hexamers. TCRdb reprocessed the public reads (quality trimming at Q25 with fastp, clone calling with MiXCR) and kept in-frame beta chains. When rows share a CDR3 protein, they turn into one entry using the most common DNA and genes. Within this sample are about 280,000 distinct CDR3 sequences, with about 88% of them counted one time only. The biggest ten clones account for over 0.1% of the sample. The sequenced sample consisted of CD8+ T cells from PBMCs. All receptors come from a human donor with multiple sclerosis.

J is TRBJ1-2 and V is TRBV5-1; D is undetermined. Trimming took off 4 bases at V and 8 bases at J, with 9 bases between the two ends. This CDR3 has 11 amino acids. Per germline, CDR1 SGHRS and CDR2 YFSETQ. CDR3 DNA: TGCGCCAGCAGCATAGGGAACGGCTACACCTTC. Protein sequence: CASSIGNGYTF.

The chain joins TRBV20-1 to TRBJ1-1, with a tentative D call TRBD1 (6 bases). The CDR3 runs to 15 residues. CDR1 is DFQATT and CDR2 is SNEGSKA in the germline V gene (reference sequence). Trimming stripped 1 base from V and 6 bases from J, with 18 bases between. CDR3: CSARGVGRGGSEAFF. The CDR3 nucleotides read TGCAGTGCTAGAGGGGTGGGCAGGGGAGGATCTGAAGCTTTCTTT.

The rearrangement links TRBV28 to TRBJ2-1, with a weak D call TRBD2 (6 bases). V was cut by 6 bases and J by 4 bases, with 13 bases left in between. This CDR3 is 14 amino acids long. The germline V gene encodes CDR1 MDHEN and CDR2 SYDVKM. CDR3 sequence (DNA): TGTGCCAGCAGGCGGGACTCAGAGTACAATGAGCAGTTCTTC. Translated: CASRRDSEYNEQFF.

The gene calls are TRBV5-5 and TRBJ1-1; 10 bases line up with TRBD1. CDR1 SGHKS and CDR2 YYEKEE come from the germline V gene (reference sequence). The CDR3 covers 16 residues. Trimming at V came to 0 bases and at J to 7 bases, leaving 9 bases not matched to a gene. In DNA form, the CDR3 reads TGTGCCAGCAGCTTGGGCTTGACAGGGGGCGCAGGTGAAGCTTTCTTT. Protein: CASSLGLTGGAGEAFF.

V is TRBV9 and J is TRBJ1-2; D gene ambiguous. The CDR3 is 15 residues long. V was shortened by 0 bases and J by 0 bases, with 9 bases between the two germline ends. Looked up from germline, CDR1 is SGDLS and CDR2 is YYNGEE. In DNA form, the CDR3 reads TGTGCCAGCAGCGTAGCAGCCGGGGCTAACTATGGCTACACCTTC. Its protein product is CASSVAAGANYGYTF.

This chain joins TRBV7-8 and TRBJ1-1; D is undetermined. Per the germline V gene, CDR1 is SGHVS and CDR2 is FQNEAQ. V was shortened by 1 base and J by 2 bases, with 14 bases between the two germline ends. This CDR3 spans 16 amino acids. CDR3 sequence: CASSLGSRQANTEAFF. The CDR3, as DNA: TGTGCCAGCAGCTTAGGCTCAAGGCAGGCCAACACTGAAGCTTTCTTT.

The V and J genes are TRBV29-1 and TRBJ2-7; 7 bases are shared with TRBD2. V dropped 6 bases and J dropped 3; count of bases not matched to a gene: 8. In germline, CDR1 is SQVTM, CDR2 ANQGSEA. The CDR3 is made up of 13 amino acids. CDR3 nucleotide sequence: TGCAGCGTCCCTATCGGGAGGCACTACGAGCAGTACTTC. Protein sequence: CSVPIGRHYEQYF.

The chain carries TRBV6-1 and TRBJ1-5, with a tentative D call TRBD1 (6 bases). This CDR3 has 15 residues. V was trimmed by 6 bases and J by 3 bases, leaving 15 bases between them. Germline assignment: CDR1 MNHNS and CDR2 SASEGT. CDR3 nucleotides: TGTGCCAGCAGCCCTGCCAGGGGATCCAATCAGCCCCAGCATTTT. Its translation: CASSPARGSNQPQHF.

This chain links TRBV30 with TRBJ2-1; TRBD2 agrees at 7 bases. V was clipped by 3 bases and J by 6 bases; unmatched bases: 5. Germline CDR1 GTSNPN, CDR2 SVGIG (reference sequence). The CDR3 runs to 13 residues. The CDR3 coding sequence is TGTGCCTGGAGCTGGGGAGGGTCCAATGAGCAGTTCTTC. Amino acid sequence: CAWSWGGSNEQFF.

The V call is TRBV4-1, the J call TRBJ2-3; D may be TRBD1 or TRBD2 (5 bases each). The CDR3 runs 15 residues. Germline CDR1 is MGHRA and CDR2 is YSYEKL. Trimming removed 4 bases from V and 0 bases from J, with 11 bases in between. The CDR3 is CASSLGPHSTDTQYF. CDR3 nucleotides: TGCGCCAGCAGCCTGGGACCCCATAGCACAGATACGCAGTATTTT.